This TCR beta chain was sequenced for a study of graft-versus-host responses after intestinal transplantation. Study information: As for transplant type, recipients had multivisceral, liver-intestinal, or isolated intestinal grafts.

Sequenced by immunoSEQ multiplex PCR; TCRdb stores in-frame clones only, minus some. Of about 6,900 clones listed, less than 25% are singletons. Study-level points and caveats: Early post-transplant declines in HvG were associated with peak levels of circulating GvH clones.

Investigators plated some 200,000 CFSE-labeled responder cells together with some 200,000 irradiated stimulator cells labeled with violet dye. Sorting after the reaction isolated proliferating CFSE-low CD3+CD4+ and CD3+CD8+ responders. V shed 5 bases and J shed 2 bases, with 11 bases lying between them. The germline CDR1 and CDR2 sequences are SQVTM and ANQGSEA. The CDR3 covers 13 residues. This clonotype was obtained from a human patient who was an organ donor for intestinal transplantation. The chain couples TRBV29-1 to TRBJ2-3, with D maybe TRBD1 (6 bases). The source was alloreactive CD8+ T cells from a mixed lymphocyte reaction culture, collected before transplantation. Subset defined: CFSE-low proliferating T cells sorted from roughly six-day pre-transplant mixed lymphocyte reaction (GvH or HvG direction). The CDR3 protein is CSVYTGFTDTQYF. CDR3 sequence (DNA): TGCAGCGTTTATACAGGGTTCACAGATACGCAGTATTTT.